This entry lists 23 T cell receptor beta chains sequenced from one sample in a study of cytomegalovirus exposure and HLA in healthy donors. A multiplex PCR was run with 60 Vbeta primers and 13 Jbeta primers. Sequenced by immunoSEQ multiplex PCR; TCRdb stores in-frame clones only, minus some. The table has around 130,000 clones, more than 60% seen once. Sequenced input: PBMCs. The receptors come from a woman aged 40 to 49 in good health and CMV-seronegative.

The chain employs TRBV15 and TRBJ1-1; tentative D call: TRBD1 (6 bases). V lost 0 bases, J lost 3 bases, and 11 bases lay in between. The CDR3 has 15 residues. Germline CDR1 reads LNHNV; CDR2 reads YYDKDF (reference sequence). Here the CDR3 reads CATSRDREGDTEAFF. The CDR3 DNA reads TGTGCCACCAGCAGAGATAGGGAGGGGGACACTGAAGCTTTCTTT.

J is TRBJ2-5 and V is TRBV9; 7 bases fit TRBD2. Trimming took 0 bases from V and 2 from J; bases not matched to a gene: 4. CDR3 size: 15 residues. Germline assignment: CDR1 SGDLS and CDR2 YYNGEE. The CDR3 DNA sequence: TGTGCCAGCAGCGTAGGGGCTAGCGGACAAGAGACCCAGTACTTC. Protein: CASSVGASGQETQYF.

The chain is built from TRBV30 and TRBJ2-5, with D possibly being TRBD2 (5 bases). V lost 0 bases to trimming and J lost 4 bases, with 15 bases between them. The CDR3 extends over 15 amino acids. Germline V CDR1 and CDR2: GTSNPN, SVGIG (reference sequence). Here the CDR3 DNA reads TGTGCCTGGAGTGTGTGGGAGAAAGGTGGAGAGACCCAGTACTTC. Protein: CAWSVWEKGGETQYF.

The chain joins TRBV7-3 to TRBJ2-1; 9 bases agree with TRBD2. The V gene end was trimmed by 4 bases and the J gene end by 7 bases; junction bases not matched to a gene: 8. The CDR3 runs to 15 residues. In germline, CDR1 is SGHTA, CDR2 FQGTGA. The CDR3 sequence: CASSSQPGLANEQFF. CDR3 in DNA: TGTGCCAGCAGCTCGCAGCCGGGACTAGCAAATGAGCAGTTCTTC.

This clone showed up just a few times. V usage is TRBV6-1 and J usage is TRBJ1-1; perhaps TRBD1 as D (5 bases). Germline V gene sequence: CDR1 MNHNS, CDR2 SASEGT. V lost 6 bases to trimming and J lost 0 bases, with 11 bases between them. This CDR3 is built from 14 residues. CDR3: CASRKGVMNTEAFF. In DNA, the CDR3 is TGTGCCAGCAGAAAAGGGGTCATGAACACTGAAGCTTTCTTT.

This clone is a singleton in its sample. J is TRBJ2-5 and V is TRBV9, with 9 bases fitting TRBD2. This CDR3 has 16 amino acids. With V trimmed by 0 bases and J by 1 base, 4 bases remained unmatched. Germline values: CDR1 SGDLS, CDR2 YYNGEE. The CDR3 reads CASSVGASGVQETQYF. Here the CDR3 DNA reads TGTGCCAGCAGCGTAGGGGCTAGCGGGGTCCAAGAGACCCAGTACTTC. The variable domain in full, completed from reference TRBV9 and TRBJ2-5, reads DSGVTQTPKHLITATGQRVTLRCSPRSGDLSVYWYQQSLDQGLQFLIQYYNGEERAKGNILERFSAQQFPDLHSELNLSSLELGDSALYFCASSVGASGVQETQYFGPGTRLLVL.

CDR3 nucleotides: TGTGCCAGCTCCCTGGACCTGTCGGGGTACTCTGGAAACACCATATATTTT. This encodes CASSLDLSGYSGNTIYF. The rearrangement joins TRBV18 to TRBJ1-3; D unclear. This CDR3 region has 17 residues. The germline V gene has CDR1 KGHSH and CDR2 LQKENI. Between the trimmed V and J ends, which lost 6 bases and 0 bases, there was a span of 18 bases.

The V gene is TRBV6-5, the J gene TRBJ1-4; 9 bases fit TRBD1. The CDR3 consists of 15 residues. Germline V gives CDR1 MNHEY, CDR2 SVGAGI. J lost 8 bases, V lost 6 bases, and 10 bases had no gene match. The CDR3 sequence: CASRDTGGLTEKLFF. CDR3 DNA: TGTGCCAGCAGAGATACAGGGGGCCTAACAGAAAAACTGTTTTTT.

In DNA form, the CDR3 reads TGTGCCTGGAGTTCAGGGGGCCCTGAAAAACTGTTTTTT. Translated, it gives CAWSSGGPEKLFF. This chain uses TRBV30 with TRBJ1-4; TRBD1 matches 8 bases. The germline V gene encodes CDR1 GTSNPN and CDR2 SVGIG (reference sequence). The J segment lost 7 bases and the V segment lost 2 bases, leaving 3 bases of the junction unmatched. The CDR3 covers 13 residues.

This chain joins TRBV29-1 and TRBJ1-1; D perhaps matches TRBD1 (5 bases). There are 14 residues in the CDR3. Trimming pared 4 bases from V and 1 base from J, leaving 13 bases between. CDR1 SQVTM and CDR2 ANQGSEA come from the germline V gene. The CDR3 sequence: CSVGASTANTEAFF. The CDR3 DNA reads TGCAGCGTTGGCGCTTCGACAGCGAACACTGAAGCTTTCTTT.

The J gene is TRBJ2-1, the V gene TRBV9; 11 bases fit TRBD2. With 0 bases clipped from V and 0 bases from J, the junction kept 8 bases outside the gene matches. This CDR3 contains 19 residues. The germline V gene has CDR1 SGDLS and CDR2 YYNGEE. CDR3: CASSVVAGGPGTSYNEQFF. The CDR3 DNA follows: TGTGCCAGCAGCGTAGTAGCGGGAGGGCCCGGGACCTCCTACAATGAGCAGTTCTTC.

This clone was observed a handful of times. The chain links TRBV2 to TRBJ2-5; TRBD2 aligns across 9 bases. The CDR3 consists of 15 residues. V was pared by 7 bases and J by 1 base, with 7 bases of the junction left unmatched. In germline, CDR1 is SNHLY, CDR2 FYNNEI. The CDR3 is CASTTAGGTQETQYF. CDR3 DNA: TGTGCCAGCACGACAGCGGGGGGCACCCAAGAGACCCAGTACTTC.

The chain carries TRBV18 and TRBJ1-3, with D perhaps matching TRBD1 (5 bases). The CDR3 covers 15 residues. V was clipped by 3 bases and J by 0 bases, with 9 bases between them. The germline gives CDR1 KGHSH, CDR2 LQKENI. As DNA, the CDR3 is TGTGCCAGCTCACCCGTCAGGGACTCTGGAAACACCATATATTTT. It specifies CASSPVRDSGNTIYF. Full variable domain (missing parts from reference TRBV18 and TRBJ1-3): NAGVMQNPRHLVRRRGQEARLRCSPMKGHSHVYWYRQLPEEGLKFMVYLQKENIIDESGMPKERFSAEFPKEGPSILRIQQVVRGDSAAYFCASSPVRDSGNTIYFGEGSWLTVV.

The genes are TRBV9 and TRBJ1-6, with a possible D match to TRBD1 (5 bases). The CDR3 consists of 13 residues. CDR1 is SGDLS, CDR2 YYNGEE, per germline. V lost 3 bases and J 7 bases, leaving 8 bases between the germline ends. CDR3 coding DNA: TGTGCCAGCAGCGGGGGGGAGAATTCACCCCTCCACTTT. Its protein product is CASSGGENSPLHF. Combining the CDR3 with reference TRBV9 and TRBJ1-6 gives the whole variable domain DSGVTQTPKHLITATGQRVTLRCSPRSGDLSVYWYQQSLDQGLQFLIQYYNGEERAKGNILERFSAQQFPDLHSELNLSSLELGDSALYFCASSGGENSPLHFGNGTRLTVT.

The rearrangement uses TRBV4-2 and TRBJ1-2; D is ambiguous. Germline V gene sequence: CDR1 LGHNA, CDR2 YNFKEQ. The CDR3 totals 15 residues. V lost 0 bases and J 4 bases, leaving 12 bases between the germline ends. CDR3 protein: CASSQDRGDRYGYTF. Here the CDR3 DNA reads TGTGCCAGCAGCCAAGACCGCGGAGACCGCTATGGCTACACCTTC.

The count of this clone is one. DNA of the CDR3: TGCGCCAGCAGCTTGGAAGCGGGAGATTCCCATGAGCAGTTCTTC. Encoded protein: CASSLEAGDSHEQFF. The V and J genes are TRBV5-1 and TRBJ2-1; the match to TRBD2 covers 8 bases. CDR3 length equals 15 residues. Germline-derived CDR1 and CDR2 are SGHRS and YFSETQ. J was trimmed by 8 bases and V by 0 bases; bases with no gene match: 7.

CDR3 sequence reads: CASSLGSSTEQFF. CDR3 nucleotide sequence: TGTGCCAGCAGTTTGGGCTCGTCGACTGAGCAGTTCTTC. The genes are TRBV27 and TRBJ2-1; D is uncertain. The CDR3 runs to 13 residues. The germline CDR1 and CDR2 sequences are MNHEY and SMNVEV (reference sequence). V was shortened by 3 bases and J by 9 bases, with 12 bases between the two germline ends.

This clone appeared a few times. The CDR3 is CASSLEAGGQDEQYF. In DNA form, the CDR3 reads TGTGCCAGCAGCTTAGAGGCGGGGGGCCAGGACGAGCAGTACTTC. The rearrangement uses TRBV7-9 and TRBJ2-7; 8 bases fit TRBD2. The CDR3 extends over 15 amino acids. Germline values: CDR1 SEHNR, CDR2 FQNEAQ (reference sequence). The trim removed 1 base at V and 5 bases at J, leaving 7 bases unmatched.

This clone was detected once. J is TRBJ2-1 and V is TRBV27, with TRBD1 identical over 8 bases. Looked up from germline, CDR1 is MNHEY and CDR2 is SMNVEV (reference sequence). The CDR3 consists of 15 residues. The ends lost 4 bases at V and 3 bases at J; junction bases unmatched: 5. Here the CDR3 DNA reads TGTGCCAGCAGTTCTCCCGGGACAGGCTACAATGAGCAGTTCTTC. It translates to CASSSPGTGYNEQFF.

The chain couples TRBV21-1 to TRBJ1-2; TRBD1 is taken as the D call from the table, unchecked against the DNA. TRBV21-1 corresponds to a pseudogene. The CDR3 runs to 17 residues. CDR3 in amino acids: CASTSLGTVGLNYGYTF. CDR3 sequence (DNA): TGTGCCAGCACTAGTCTGGGGACAGTCGGACTTAACTATGGCTACACCTTC.

The rearrangement joins TRBV5-1 to TRBJ1-2, with no clear D. The germline V gene has CDR1 SGHRS and CDR2 YFSETQ. V was shortened by 4 bases and J by 6 bases, with 7 bases between the two germline ends. The CDR3 has 11 residues. The CDR3: CASSEGNGYTF. The CDR3 nucleotides are TGCGCCAGCAGCGAGGGAAATGGCTACACCTTC.

The chain carries TRBV27 and TRBJ1-6; tentative D call: TRBD1 (6 bases). Trimming took 1 base from V and 7 from J, leaving 8 bases between them. The CDR3 has 14 amino acids. The germline CDR1 and CDR2 sequences are MNHEY and SMNVEV (reference sequence). The CDR3 loop is CASSLWQGNSPLHF. Here the CDR3 DNA reads TGTGCCAGCAGTTTATGGCAGGGGAATTCACCCCTCCACTTT.

Only a few counts were recorded for this clone. The gene calls are TRBV6-5 and TRBJ1-4, with a weak D call TRBD1 (6 bases). The V gene lost 2 bases and the J gene lost 4 bases, with 8 bases spanning the gap. The CDR3 spans 14 residues. Germline V gene data show CDR1 as MNHEY and CDR2 as SVGAGI. For the CDR3, the DNA is TGTGCCAGCAGTTACGGGGGCCTTAATGAAAAACTGTTTTTT. Translation gives CASSYGGLNEKLFF.